These T cell receptor beta chains were read from a single sample in a study of identical twins. A single record per CDR3 protein comes from TCRdb applying MiXCR to the 5' RACE reads. This table has 700,000 or so distinct CDR3 sequences, around 8.3% appearing once. This sample also belongs to another study, concerning yellow fever vaccine responses in identical twins.

The material sequenced was PBMCs. All receptors come from a young woman in good health. The CDR3 runs from the conserved cysteine through the conserved F or W. The order of the fields is J gene, CDR3 length, clone size, V gene, D gene, CDR3 protein, CDR3 DNA. A D gene is named only where the DNA matches it firmly. Expanded clones get a size class; other rows say once, few or many, or leave the size out.

J: TRBJ1-1; length: 11; size: few; V: TRBV28; D: NA; CDR3: CASLRGPEAFF; DNA: TGTGCCAGCCTCCGAGGGCCTGAAGCTTTCTTT
J: TRBJ2-7; length: 14; size: many; V: TRBV18; D: TRBD1; CDR3: CASSRDRGLYEQYF; DNA: TGTGCCAGCTCACGAGACAGGGGGCTATACGAGCAGTACTTC
J: TRBJ2-5; length: 15; size: many; V: TRBV19; D: TRBD1; CDR3: CASSTRTGGKETQYF; DNA: TGTGCCAGTAGTACCCGGACAGGGGGCAAGGAGACCCAGTACTTC
J: TRBJ2-1; length: 11; size: NA; V: TRBV20-1; D: TRBD2; CDR3: CSAPTSGEQFF; DNA: TGCAGTGCACCTACTAGCGGTGAGCAGTTCTTC
J: TRBJ2-2; length: 15; size: NA; V: TRBV11-3; D: TRBD2; CDR3: CASSQTSGHGGELFF; DNA: TGTGCCAGCAGCCAGACTAGCGGCCATGGCGGGGAGCTGTTTTTT
J: TRBJ2-3; length: 12; size: few; V: TRBV5-1; D: NA; CDR3: CASSLAGIMQYF; DNA: TGCGCCAGCAGCTTGGCGGGTATAATGCAGTATTTT
J: TRBJ2-2; length: 12; size: few; V: TRBV28; D: NA; CDR3: CASSLGVRELFF; DNA: TGTGCCAGCAGTTTAGGGGTCCGGGAGCTGTTTTTT
J: TRBJ2-1; length: 14; size: NA; V: TRBV29-1; D: TRBD1; CDR3: CSSTSGTDYNEQFF; DNA: TGCAGCTCTACCTCCGGGACAGATTACAATGAGCAGTTCTTC
J: TRBJ2-7; length: 15; size: few; V: TRBV6-5; D: NA; CDR3: CASSYRPGRSYEQYF; DNA: TGTGCCAGCAGTTACCGACCTGGACGGAGCTACGAGCAGTACTTC
J: TRBJ2-1; length: 17; size: few; V: TRBV4-3; D: TRBD2; CDR3: CASSQDIPLAGNNEQFF; DNA: TGCGCCAGCAGCCAAGATATTCCCCTAGCGGGAAACAATGAGCAGTTCTTC
J: TRBJ1-1; length: 13; size: few; V: TRBV12-3/TRBV12-4; D: NA; CDR3: CASSAFGGTEAFF; DNA: TGTGCCAGCAGTGCATTTGGGGGGACTGAAGCTTTCTTT
J: TRBJ2-7; length: 13; size: many; V: TRBV29-1; D: TRBD1; CDR3: CSVYWDRENEQYF; DNA: TGCAGCGTTTATTGGGACAGGGAGAACGAGCAGTACTTC
J: TRBJ2-2; length: 14; size: NA; V: TRBV29-1; D: TRBD2; CDR3: CSALITSAAGELFF; DNA: TGCAGCGCACTTATTACTAGCGCGGCCGGGGAGCTGTTTTTT
J: TRBJ2-5; length: 16; size: NA; V: TRBV2; D: TRBD2; CDR3: CASSGEGTSGEETQYF; DNA: TGTGCCAGCAGTGGGGAAGGGACTAGCGGCGAAGAGACCCAGTACTTC
J: TRBJ2-7; length: 14; size: few; V: TRBV5-1; D: TRBD2; CDR3: CASSPTSGSDEQYF; DNA: TGCGCCAGCAGCCCCACTAGCGGGAGTGACGAGCAGTACTTC
J: TRBJ1-4; length: 15; size: NA; V: TRBV4-1; D: NA; CDR3: CASSQGIPAWEKLFF; DNA: TGCGCCAGCAGCCAAGGGATTCCCGCCTGGGAAAAACTGTTTTTT